This T cell receptor (beta chain) emerged from a study of cytomegalovirus exposure and HLA in healthy donors. Study-level results: Data from an earlier analysis indicated that most TCR beta V segments were productive either about 90% or about 30% of the time.

Remarks on this clone: Its antigen is currently unknown. A junction end diverges from the germline sequence, so it may reflect a read error.

Germline V CDR1 and CDR2: SEHNR, FQNEAQ (reference sequence). The CDR3 contains 16 residues. The study ran its PCR with 60 Vbeta and 13 Jbeta primers. Profiled with immunoSEQ multiplex PCR; TCRdb holds only in-frame clones, not every one. Of 150,000 to 200,000 clones in the sample, over 70% were seen once. The V and J genes are TRBV7-9 and TRBJ2-3, with 10 bases matching TRBD2. Input material: PBMCs. The receptor was isolated from a man aged 25-45 years in good health and CMV-seronegative. The DNA of the CDR3 is TGTTCCAGCAGCTTACAGCGGGGGGGAACAGTAATTACGCAGTATTTT. It is translated as CSSSLQRGGTVITQYF.